This is a list of T cell receptor beta chains from one sample in a study of tumor-infiltrating lymphocytes in localized non-small cell lung cancer. The repertoire was sequenced with immunoSEQ multiplex PCR; TCRdb's copy has only in-frame clones and lacks some. The top ten hold more than 5% of the sample, which has about 24,000 clones, 50% to 80% seen once. The sample taken for sequencing was lung tumor tissue. These receptors were taken from a human donor with non-small cell lung cancer. Both conserved end residues are part of each CDR3. The D gene is left open where the match is weak. For some rows the clone size is stated as once, few or many, or as a class when expanded; others skip it.

.	TRBV27	TRBJ2-5	.	CASSSPSEGRETQYF	TGTGCCAGCAGTAGCCCCTCCGAAGGGAGAGAGACCCAGTACTTC
few	TRBV6-5	TRBJ1-1	TRBD1	CASSSQGEYTEAFF	TGTGCCAGCAGTTCACAGGGGGAATACACTGAAGCTTTCTTT
.	TRBV5-6	TRBJ2-6	TRBD1	CASSSILGQARSGANVLTF	TGTGCCAGCAGCTCCATTTTAGGACAGGCTCGGTCTGGGGCCAACGTCCTGACTTTC
.	TRBV2	TRBJ2-5	.	CASSEGIQETQYF	TGTGCCAGCAGTGAAGGGATACAAGAGACCCAGTACTTC
few	TRBV5-6	TRBJ2-7	.	CASSLQGPYEQYF	TGTGCCAGCAGCTTACAGGGACCCTACGAGCAGTACTTC
medium-sized	TRBV2	TRBJ1-2	.	CASRLRGIGGYTF	TGTGCCAGCAGACTCAGGGGTATAGGTGGCTACACCTTC
.	TRBV5-4	TRBJ1-1	TRBD1	CASSWDSLEAFF	TGTGCCAGCAGCTGGGACAGCCTTGAAGCTTTCTTT
.	TRBV19	TRBJ2-7	.	CASSIGGSSYEQYF	TGTGCCAGTAGTATAGGAGGAAGCTCCTACGAGCAGTACTTC
.	TRBV28	TRBJ2-1	TRBD2	CASSLAGGPYNEQFF	TGTGCCAGCAGTCTAGCGGGAGGACCCTACAATGAGCAGTTCTTC
.	TRBV2	TRBJ2-7	TRBD1	CASSGDRGLYEQYF	TGTGCCAGCAGTGGGGACAGGGGGCTCTACGAGCAGTACTTC
once	TRBV2	TRBJ1-5	.	CASRKDSNQPQHF	TGTGCCAGCAGAAAGGATAGCAATCAGCCCCAGCATTTT